This TCR beta chain is drawn from a study of shared clonotypes between healthy human individuals. Whole-study results and caveats: Among non-shared clonotypes, generation probabilities were lower than among those shared by all four donors.

Comment on this clone: Its specificity is unknown.

Trimming left V 3 bases short and J 2 bases short, with 5 bases between. This CDR3 is built from 13 residues. Germline CDR1 reads MDHEN; CDR2 reads SYDVKM. Using immunoSEQ multiplex PCR, the repertoire was profiled, and TCRdb retains in-frame clones only, with some absent. The sample lists under 550,000 clones; about 95% were seen once. This receptor was obtained from a woman in her thirties in good health. This chain links TRBV28 with TRBJ2-1; unclear D gene. Sequencing was done on a sample of naive CD4+ T cells sorted from blood. Stated subset: CD45RA+ positively selected. The CDR3 nucleotides read TGTGCCAGCAGTTTCCCGACCTACAATGAGCAGTTCTTC. It specifies CASSFPTYNEQFF.